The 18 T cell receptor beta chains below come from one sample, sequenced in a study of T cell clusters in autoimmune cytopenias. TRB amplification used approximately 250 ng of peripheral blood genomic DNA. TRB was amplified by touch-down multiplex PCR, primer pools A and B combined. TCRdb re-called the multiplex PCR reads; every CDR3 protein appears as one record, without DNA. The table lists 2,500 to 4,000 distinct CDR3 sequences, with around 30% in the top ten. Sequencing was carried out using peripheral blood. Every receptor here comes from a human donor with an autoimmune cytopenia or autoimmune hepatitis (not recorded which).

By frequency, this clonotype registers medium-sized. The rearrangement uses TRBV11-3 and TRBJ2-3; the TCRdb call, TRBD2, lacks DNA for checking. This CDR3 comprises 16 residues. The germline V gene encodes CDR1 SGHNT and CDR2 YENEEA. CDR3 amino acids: CASSTTSGGQGDTQYF.

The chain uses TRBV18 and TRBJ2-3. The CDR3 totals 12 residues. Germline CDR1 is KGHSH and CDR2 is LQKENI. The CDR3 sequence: CASHRSTDTQYF.

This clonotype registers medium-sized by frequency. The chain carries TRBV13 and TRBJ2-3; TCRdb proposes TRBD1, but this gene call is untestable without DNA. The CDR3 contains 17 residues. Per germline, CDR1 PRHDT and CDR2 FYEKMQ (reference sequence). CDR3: CASSEGGRGASTDTQYF. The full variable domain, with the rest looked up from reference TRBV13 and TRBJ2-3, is AAGVIQSPRHLIKEKRETATLKCYPIPRHDTVYWYQQGPGQDPQFLISFYEKMQSDKGSIPDRFSAQQFSDYHSELNMSSLELGDSALYFCASSEGGRGASTDTQYFGPGTRLTVL.

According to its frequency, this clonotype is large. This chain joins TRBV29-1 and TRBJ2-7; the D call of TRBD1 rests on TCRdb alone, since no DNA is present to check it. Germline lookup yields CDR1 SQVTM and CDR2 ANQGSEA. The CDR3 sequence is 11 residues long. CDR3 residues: CSVGGTYEQYF.

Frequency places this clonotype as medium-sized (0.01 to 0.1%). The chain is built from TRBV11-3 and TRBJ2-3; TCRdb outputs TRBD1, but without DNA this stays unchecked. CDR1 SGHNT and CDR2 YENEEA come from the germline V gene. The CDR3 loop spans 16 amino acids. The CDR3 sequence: CASSFGQGLSTDTQYF.

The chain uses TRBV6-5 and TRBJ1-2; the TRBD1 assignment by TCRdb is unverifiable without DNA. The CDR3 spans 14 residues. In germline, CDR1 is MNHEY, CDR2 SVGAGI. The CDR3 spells CASILEETAGGYTF.

This CDR3 is CASSRPGADGYTF. V and J are TRBV6-1 and TRBJ1-2. Germline V lookup: CDR1 MNHNS, CDR2 SASEGT. This CDR3 is 13 amino acids long.

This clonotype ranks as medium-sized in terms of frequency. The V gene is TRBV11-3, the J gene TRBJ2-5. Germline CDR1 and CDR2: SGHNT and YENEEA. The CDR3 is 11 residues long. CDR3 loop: CASSEGETQYF.

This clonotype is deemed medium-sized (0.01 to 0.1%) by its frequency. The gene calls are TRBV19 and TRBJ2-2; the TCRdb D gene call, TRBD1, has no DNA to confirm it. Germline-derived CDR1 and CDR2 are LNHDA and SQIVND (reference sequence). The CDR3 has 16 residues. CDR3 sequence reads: CASSIHGDSMNGELFF.

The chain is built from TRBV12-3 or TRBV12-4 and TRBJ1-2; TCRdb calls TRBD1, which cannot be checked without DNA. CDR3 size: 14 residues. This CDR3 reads CASSLKGGGYGYTF.

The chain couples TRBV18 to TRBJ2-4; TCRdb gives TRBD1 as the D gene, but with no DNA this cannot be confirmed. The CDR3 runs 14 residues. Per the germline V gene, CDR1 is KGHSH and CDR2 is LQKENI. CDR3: CASSPSRVGGIQYF.

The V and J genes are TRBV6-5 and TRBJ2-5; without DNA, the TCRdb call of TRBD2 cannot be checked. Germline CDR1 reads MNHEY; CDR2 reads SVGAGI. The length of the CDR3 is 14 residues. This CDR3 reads CASSSGLGQETQYF.

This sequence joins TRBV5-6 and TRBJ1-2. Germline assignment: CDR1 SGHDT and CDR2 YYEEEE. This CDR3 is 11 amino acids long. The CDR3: CASSLGLGYTF.

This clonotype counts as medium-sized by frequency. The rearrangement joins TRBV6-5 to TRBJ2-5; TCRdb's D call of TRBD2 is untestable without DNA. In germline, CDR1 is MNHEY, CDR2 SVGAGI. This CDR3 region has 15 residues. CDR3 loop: CASSSLGLDLETQYF.

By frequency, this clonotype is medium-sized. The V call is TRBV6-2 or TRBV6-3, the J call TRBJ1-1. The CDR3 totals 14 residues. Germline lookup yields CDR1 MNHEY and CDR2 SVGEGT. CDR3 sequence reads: CASSQGVTNTEAFF.

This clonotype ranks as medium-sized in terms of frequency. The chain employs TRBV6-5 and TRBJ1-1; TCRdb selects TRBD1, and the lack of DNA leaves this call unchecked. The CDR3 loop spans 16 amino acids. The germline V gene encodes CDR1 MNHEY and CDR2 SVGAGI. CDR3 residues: CASTPPGGAPVNEAFF.

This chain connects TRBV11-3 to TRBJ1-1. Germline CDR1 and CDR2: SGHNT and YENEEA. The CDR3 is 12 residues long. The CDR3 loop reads CASSRGGAHAFF. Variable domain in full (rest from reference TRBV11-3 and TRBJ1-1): EAGVVQSPRYKIIEKKQPVAFWCNPISGHNTLYWYLQNLGQGPELLIRYENEEAVDDSQLPKDRFSAERLKGVDSTLKIQPAELGDSAVYLCASSRGGAHAFFGQGTRLTVV.

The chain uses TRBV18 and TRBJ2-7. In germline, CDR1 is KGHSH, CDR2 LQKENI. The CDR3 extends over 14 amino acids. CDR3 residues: CASSPQGYKNEQYF. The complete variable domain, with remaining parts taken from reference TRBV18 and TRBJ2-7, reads NAGVMQNPRHLVRRRGQEARLRCSPMKGHSHVYWYRQLPEEGLKFMVYLQKENIIDESGMPKERFSAEFPKEGPSILRIQQVVRGDSAAYFCASSPQGYKNEQYFGPGTRLTVT.